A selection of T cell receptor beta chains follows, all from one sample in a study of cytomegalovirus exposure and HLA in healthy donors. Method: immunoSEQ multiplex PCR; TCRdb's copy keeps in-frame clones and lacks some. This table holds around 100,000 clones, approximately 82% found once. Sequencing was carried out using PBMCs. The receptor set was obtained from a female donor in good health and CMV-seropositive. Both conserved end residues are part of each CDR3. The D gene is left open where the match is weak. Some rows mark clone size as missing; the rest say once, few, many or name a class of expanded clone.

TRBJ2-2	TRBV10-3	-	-	CAISGDPHTGELFF
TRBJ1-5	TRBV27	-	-	CASSFRAPGSFDQPQHF
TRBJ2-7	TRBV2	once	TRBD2	CASSARASGAYEQYF
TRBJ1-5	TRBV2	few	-	CASTGSNQPQHF
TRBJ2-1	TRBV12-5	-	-	CASGPDRKPYNEQFF
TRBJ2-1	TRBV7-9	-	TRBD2	CASSLFPGLAGAYNEQFF
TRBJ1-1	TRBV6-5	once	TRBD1	CAVEGALGNSEAFF
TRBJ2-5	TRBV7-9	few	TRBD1	CASSLGDRAQETQYF
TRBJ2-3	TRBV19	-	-	CASSHITSSASTDTQYF
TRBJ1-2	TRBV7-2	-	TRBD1	CASSPTGHYGYTF
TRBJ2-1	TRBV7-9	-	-	CASSLRGPPNEQFF
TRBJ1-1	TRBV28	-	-	CASREGEAFF
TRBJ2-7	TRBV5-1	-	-	CASSFGGSSYEQYF
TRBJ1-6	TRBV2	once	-	CASSEAYMDSDSPLHF
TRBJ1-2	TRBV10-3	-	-	CAITRDNEGYGYTF
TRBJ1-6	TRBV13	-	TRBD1	CASSLIPGGPLHF
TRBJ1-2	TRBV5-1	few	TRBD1	CASTNHRDSSYGYTF
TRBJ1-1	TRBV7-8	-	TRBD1	CASSPQGARTEAFF